A single TCR beta chain is shown here with its context. Its antigen is unidentified. This sample is drawn from a study of blood T cells in healthy people across ages. General observations from the study: Leaving the PBMCs unsorted stopped any conclusive comparison of naive versus antigen-experienced cells.

A second about 7 to 12 cycle PCR used barcoded and J-beta primers. From the 5' RACE reads, TCRdb called clonotypes with MiXCR, one entry per CDR3 protein. The table shows about 970,000 distinct CDR3 sequences, with roughly 51% occurring only once. The germline V gene has CDR1 SQVTM and CDR2 ANQGSEA. The CDR3 extends over 10 amino acids. V lost 5 bases and J 8 bases, leaving 9 bases between the germline ends. The source of this sequence is a woman in her sixties or seventies in good health. The sequenced sample consisted of blood. The chain carries TRBV29-1 and TRBJ1-1; D is unresolved. The CDR3 sequence is CSVFYGEAFF. DNA for the CDR3: TGCAGCGTTTTTTACGGAGAAGCTTTCTTT.